These 32 T cell receptor beta chains share one sample of origin, sequenced in a study of blood T cell repertoires in COVID-19. The table came from immunoSEQ multiplex PCR; TCRdb's copy has only in-frame clones and leaves some out. Here the sample spans about 330,000 clones, more than 75% being singletons. Sequenced: PBMCs or T cells enriched from blood (not recorded which). Receptors originate from a woman aged 30 to 39 who had recovered from COVID-19.

V and J are TRBV19 and TRBJ2-4; 8 positions match TRBD1. The CDR3 extends over 15 amino acids. The V segment lost 5 bases and the J segment 7 bases; nucleotides outside the gene matches: 10. Germline CDR1 and CDR2: LNHDA and SQIVND (reference sequence). CDR3 in DNA: TGTGCCAGTAGTCTGGACAGGGTGGCTAATAACATTCAGTACTTC. This gives the protein CASSLDRVANNIQYF. Looking up the rest from reference TRBV19 and TRBJ2-4 gives the full variable domain: DGGITQSPKYLFRKEGQNVTLSCEQNLNHDAMYWYRQDPGQGLRLIYYSQIVNDFQKGDIAEGYSVSREKKESFPLTVTSAQKNPTAFYLCASSLDRVANNIQYFGAGTRLSVL.

This chain links TRBV5-1 with TRBJ2-7, with TRBD2 matching 9 bases. V lost 9 bases, J lost 6 bases, and 16 bases stayed unmatched. Germline lookup yields CDR1 SGHRS and CDR2 YFSETQ. The CDR3 spans 15 residues. DNA of the CDR3: TGCGCCACTGGTCGGGGGCTAGCGGGGTCAAGCGAGCAGTACTTC. This translates into CATGRGLAGSSEQYF. Filled out from reference TRBV5-1 and TRBJ2-7, the complete variable domain reads KAGVTQTPRYLIKTRGQQVTLSCSPISGHRSVSWYQQTPGQGLQFLFEYFSETQRNKGNFPGRFSGRQFSNSRSEMNVSTLELGDSALYLCATGRGLAGSSEQYFGPGTRLTVT.

The V and J genes are TRBV7-9 and TRBJ1-3; no firm D call. This CDR3 contains 15 residues. Trimming stripped 3 bases from V and 2 bases from J, with 11 bases between. In germline, CDR1 is SEHNR, CDR2 FQNEAQ (reference sequence). CDR3 nucleotides: TGTGCCAGCAGCTTGCCAAAGGGAGCTGGAAACACCATATATTTT. Translated: CASSLPKGAGNTIYF.

This sequence joins TRBV19 and TRBJ1-2; a possible D gene is TRBD1 (5 bases). The germline V gene has CDR1 LNHDA and CDR2 SQIVND (reference sequence). This CDR3 region has 12 residues. V was shortened by 5 bases and J by 8 bases, with 12 bases between the two germline ends. The CDR3 nucleotides read TGTGCCAGTAGTCCGGGGACTTACGGCTACACCTTC. It codes for CASSPGTYGYTF.

CDR3 bases: TGTGCCAGTAGTAGTATGGGACAGGGTTTTAACACTGAAGCTTTCTTT. Amino acids: CASSSMGQGFNTEAFF. The genes are TRBV19 and TRBJ1-1, with 9 bases identical to TRBD1. The V gene end was trimmed by 4 bases and the J gene end by 2 bases; junction bases not matched to a gene: 8. The CDR3 has 16 residues. Germline lookup yields CDR1 LNHDA and CDR2 SQIVND (reference sequence).

J is TRBJ1-6 and V is TRBV27; D remains unclear. The length of the CDR3 is 17 residues. Germline V gene data show CDR1 as MNHEY and CDR2 as SMNVEV (reference sequence). Trimming took 2 bases from V and 5 from J, leaving 16 bases between them. In DNA form, the CDR3 reads TGTGCCAGCAGTTTAAGGCTTTTGGGAGGGAATAATTCACCCCTCCACTTT. Encoded protein: CASSLRLLGGNNSPLHF.

The rearrangement links TRBV11-2 to TRBJ2-5; TRBD2 might be the D (5 bases). The CDR3 sequence is 14 residues long. V lost 2 bases, J lost 2 bases, and 9 bases lay in between. Germline V CDR1 and CDR2: SGHAT, FQNNGV. The CDR3 spells CASSLIGDQETQYF. CDR3 sequence (DNA): TGTGCCAGCAGCTTAATCGGGGATCAAGAGACCCAGTACTTC.

The rearrangement links TRBV30 to TRBJ1-5, with D tentatively TRBD1 (6 bases). V lost 3 bases, J lost 9 bases, and 18 bases lay in between. CDR1 and CDR2 (germline): GTSNPN, SVGIG (reference sequence). This CDR3 contains 14 residues. DNA of the CDR3: TGTGCCTGGAGCGACCCCCCCGGGGACATGCCCCAGCATTTT. Protein product: CAWSDPPGDMPQHF.

V usage is TRBV15 and J usage is TRBJ2-2, with TRBD2 as a possible D gene (5 bases). This CDR3 has 16 amino acids. Germline V gene lookup returns CDR1 LNHNV and CDR2 YYDKDF (reference sequence). V was trimmed by 1 base and J by 5 bases, leaving 14 bases between them. CDR3 residues: CATSRGGEKRTGELFF. CDR3 sequence (DNA): TGTGCCACCAGCAGAGGTGGGGAAAAGCGGACCGGGGAGCTGTTTTTT.

The J gene is TRBJ2-1, the V gene TRBV19; D is ambiguous. The CDR3 sequence is 15 residues long. The germline V gene encodes CDR1 LNHDA and CDR2 SQIVND (reference sequence). The V and J ends lost 3 bases and 5 bases respectively, with 14 bases between them. The CDR3 reads CASSIPGLSDNEQFF. The CDR3 bases are TGTGCCAGTAGTATTCCGGGTCTGTCAGACAATGAGCAGTTCTTC.

This clone was seen a handful of times. The rearrangement joins TRBV7-8 to TRBJ1-1; TRBD1 matches 9 bases. The CDR3 is made up of 18 amino acids. The germline V gene has CDR1 SGHVS and CDR2 FQNEAQ. With V trimmed by 5 bases and J by 6 bases, 19 bases remained unmatched. The CDR3: CASSLKPRDRDLRAEAFF. CDR3 nucleotide sequence: TGTGCCAGCAGCCTCAAACCCCGGGACAGGGACCTAAGAGCTGAAGCTTTCTTT.

The gene calls are TRBV5-1 and TRBJ1-2; D not certain. Germline CDR1 is SGHRS and CDR2 is YFSETQ. The CDR3 covers 14 residues. Trimming took 4 bases from V and 2 from J, leaving 12 bases between them. This CDR3 is CASSPSPGNYGYTF. The DNA of the CDR3 is TGCGCCAGCAGCCCGAGCCCAGGCAACTATGGCTACACCTTC.

CDR3 loop: CASSLGYRRNTEAFF. In DNA, the CDR3 is TGTGCCAGCAGTTTAGGGTACAGACGGAACACTGAAGCTTTCTTT. The rearrangement joins TRBV28 to TRBJ1-1, with D unclear. The CDR3 loop spans 15 amino acids. Germline V lookup: CDR1 MDHEN, CDR2 SYDVKM. V lost 2 bases to trimming and J lost 1 base, with 11 bases between them.

The chain is built from TRBV6-2 or TRBV6-3 and TRBJ2-1; 7 positions agree with TRBD1. This CDR3 is 17 amino acids long. Trimming took 5 bases from V and 10 from J; bases not matched to a gene: 20. Germline V gene lookup returns CDR1 MNHEY and CDR2 SVGEGT. The CDR3 spells CASSLTSYRGPLGEQFF. The CDR3 nucleotides are TGTGCCAGCAGTCTTACATCTTACAGGGGCCCACTGGGGGAGCAGTTCTTC.

The V gene is TRBV19, the J gene TRBJ1-1, with a possible D match to TRBD1 (5 bases). With 3 bases removed from V and 3 bases from J, the gap between germline ends came to 8 bases. Germline assignment: CDR1 LNHDA and CDR2 SQIVND (reference sequence). This CDR3 is 13 amino acids long. CDR3 sequence (DNA): TGTGCCAGTAGTATTGGGACTTACACTGAAGCTTTCTTT. It translates to CASSIGTYTEAFF.

The chain couples TRBV9 to TRBJ2-2; the match to TRBD2 covers 9 bases. V trimming: 0 bases; J trimming: 1 base; junction bases outside the gene matches: 4. The CDR3 consists of 17 residues. Germline-derived CDR1 and CDR2 are SGDLS and YYNGEE. CDR3 bases: TGTGCCAGCAGCGTAGCCAGCGGGGGGCGGAACACCGGGGAGCTGTTTTTT. Residues: CASSVASGGRNTGELFF.

This rearrangement joins TRBV2 to TRBJ2-7; TRBD2 matches 8 bases. Germline V lookup: CDR1 SNHLY, CDR2 FYNNEI. The CDR3 covers 14 residues. Trimming removed 4 bases from V and 3 bases from J; junction bases left unmatched: 5. CDR3 residues: CASSVPGTSYEQYF. The CDR3 coding sequence is TGTGCCAGCAGTGTGCCGGGGACTAGCTACGAGCAGTACTTC.

This chain joins TRBV12-3 or TRBV12-4 and TRBJ1-2; unclear D gene. The CDR3 sequence is 12 residues long. V lost 5 bases and J lost 8, with 12 bases in between. The CDR3 spells CASSPDTPGYTF. Here the CDR3 DNA reads TGTGCCAGCAGTCCAGACACCCCGGGCTACACCTTC.

The chain carries TRBV5-5 and TRBJ1-3; 7 bases align to TRBD1. CDR3 length equals 16 residues. The V gene's germline CDR1 is SGHKS and CDR2 YYEKEE (reference sequence). J was trimmed by 2 bases and V by 2 bases; bases with no gene match: 7. Here the CDR3 reads CASSFAQGEAGNTIYF. The CDR3 nucleotides are TGTGCCAGCAGCTTTGCCCAGGGGGAAGCTGGAAACACCATATATTTT.

The chain has TRBV3-1 (or the pseudogene TRBV3-2) and TRBJ2-1, with D uncertain. Trimming took off 6 bases at V and 4 bases at J, with 10 bases between the two ends. Germline-derived CDR1 and CDR2 are LGHDT and YNNKEL (reference sequence). This CDR3 spans 13 amino acids. CDR3 nucleotides: TGTGCCAGCAGATTGACTGCGTACAATGAGCAGTTCTTC. It is translated as CASRLTAYNEQFF.

The chain links TRBV6-1 to TRBJ1-6; D unresolved. This CDR3 comprises 15 residues. V lost 2 bases, J lost 8 bases, and 13 bases lay in between. Germline loops: CDR1 MNHNS, CDR2 SASEGT. DNA for the CDR3: TGTGCCAGCAGTGAATCGGAGTTAGCCTATTCACCCCTCCACTTT. This sequence encodes CASSESELAYSPLHF.

The chain combines TRBV4-2 with TRBJ1-2; D unresolved. Germline values: CDR1 LGHNA, CDR2 YNFKEQ. The CDR3 is 13 amino acids. The ends were cut back, 2 bases at V and 5 bases at J, with 9 bases in the middle. CDR3 amino acids: CASSQSGRYGYTF. The CDR3 DNA reads as TGTGCCAGCAGCCAATCGGGGAGATATGGCTACACCTTC.

The chain is built from TRBV4-1 and TRBJ1-4; 10 bases agree with TRBD1. Trimming at V came to 6 bases and at J to 2 bases, leaving 3 bases not matched to a gene. The germline V gene encodes CDR1 MGHRA and CDR2 YSYEKL. CDR3 length: 15 residues. The CDR3 DNA sequence: TGCGCCAGCAGTGGGGGACAGGGGACTAATGAAAAACTGTTTTTT. Residues: CASSGGQGTNEKLFF.

This clone was observed a handful of times. This chain joins TRBV2 and TRBJ1-6, with 7 positions matching TRBD1. Germline trimming cut 6 bases from V and 10 bases from J; bases unmatched to any gene: 9. Germline loops: CDR1 SNHLY, CDR2 FYNNEI. There are 14 residues in the CDR3. The CDR3 protein is CASSVRQGGSPLHF. DNA of the CDR3: TGTGCCAGCAGCGTCAGACAGGGTGGATCACCCCTCCACTTT.

This chain uses TRBV6-6 with TRBJ2-2; 9 nucleotides align to TRBD2. The germline V gene encodes CDR1 MNHNY and CDR2 SVGAGI (reference sequence). The CDR3 runs 18 residues. The V and J ends lost 5 bases and 6 bases, in that order; junction bases with no gene match: 16. CDR3 loop: CASSLLTLGGGDPGELFF. DNA of the CDR3: TGTGCCAGCAGTCTCCTGACTTTGGGCGGGGGGGACCCCGGGGAGCTGTTTTTT.

This clone appeared a single time. This sequence joins TRBV19 and TRBJ1-5; the match to TRBD1 covers 11 bases. V was clipped by 7 bases and J by 5 bases; unmatched bases: 10. Germline assignment: CDR1 LNHDA and CDR2 SQIVND (reference sequence). The CDR3 extends over 16 amino acids. The CDR3 sequence: CASMRTGTGGDQPQHF. DNA of the CDR3: TGTGCCAGTATGCGTACCGGGACAGGGGGTGATCAGCCCCAGCATTTT.

Worth noting for this clone: Other DNA sequences in this specimen translate into the identical CDR3. The chain combines TRBV19 with TRBJ2-1, with 7 positions matching TRBD2. The junction had 5 bases not matched to a gene; V was cut back by 3 bases and J by 6 bases. There are 14 residues in the CDR3. The germline CDR1 and CDR2 sequences are LNHDA and SQIVND (reference sequence). DNA of the CDR3: TGTGCCAGTAGTATCGGCGGGGGAGTCAATGAGCAGTTCTTC. Amino acid sequence: CASSIGGGVNEQFF.

The rearrangement links TRBV6-1 to TRBJ2-1, with unresolved D. Germline lookup yields CDR1 MNHNS and CDR2 SASEGT. The CDR3 is 12 amino acids. Between the trimmed V and J ends, which lost 2 bases and 4 bases, there was a span of 3 bases. DNA for the CDR3: TGTGCCAGCAGTGAAACTTACAATGAGCAGTTCTTC. This codes for CASSETYNEQFF.

The chain links TRBV10-3 to TRBJ1-2, with 12 bases lining up with TRBD1. Germline V gene lookup returns CDR1 ENHRY and CDR2 SYGVKD. V lost 6 bases, J lost 4 bases, and 12 bases stayed unmatched. The CDR3 is 17 amino acids. The CDR3 spells CAIRSGTGGSVGYGYTF. The DNA for the CDR3 is TGTGCCATCAGATCCGGGACAGGGGGCTCGGTCGGCTATGGCTACACCTTC.

This chain links TRBV5-1 with TRBJ2-5, with D unclear. This CDR3 contains 13 residues. Between the trimmed V and J ends, which lost 9 bases and 2 bases, there was a span of 14 bases. Germline CDR1 is SGHRS and CDR2 is YFSETQ. This chain's CDR3 is CATSSGRQETQYF. CDR3 bases: TGCGCCACCTCGTCCGGCAGGCAAGAGACCCAGTACTTC.

CDR3 residues: CASSERDTPDSPLHF. Written as DNA, the CDR3 is TGTGCCAGCAGTGAACGGGACACCCCCGATTCACCCCTCCACTTT. J is TRBJ1-6 and V is TRBV6-1; D possibly corresponds to TRBD1 (6 bases). The V and J ends lost 2 bases and 8 bases respectively, with 13 bases between them. This CDR3 is 15 amino acids long. In germline, CDR1 is MNHNS, CDR2 SASEGT.

The chain joins TRBV5-4 to TRBJ2-2; TRBD1 agrees at 10 bases. Germline V gene lookup returns CDR1 SGHNT and CDR2 YYREEE (reference sequence). After removal of 10 bases from V and 5 bases from J, the junction contained 8 bases not matched to a gene. This CDR3 region has 14 residues. CDR3 sequence reads: CAWTGGMVTGELFF. The CDR3 DNA sequence: TGTGCCTGGACAGGGGGGATGGTGACCGGGGAGCTGTTTTTT.